The TCR beta chain under discussion was sequenced for a study of T cells after yellow fever vaccination. TCRdb re-called the 5' RACE reads with MiXCR, one entry per CDR3 protein. The sample shows about 340,000 distinct CDR3 sequences, 3% to 4.5% of them seen only once. This clonotype was detected ten times or more. The germline gives CDR1 SGHRS, CDR2 YFSETQ. The CDR3 length is 13 residues. V lost 2 bases and J 3 bases, leaving 8 bases between the germline ends. Sequenced material: PBMCs, taken 5 days after the yellow fever booster vaccination. The receptor was isolated from a man younger than 35 who received the YFV17D yellow fever vaccine. The V call is TRBV5-1, the J call TRBJ1-2; D possibly corresponds to TRBD1 (6 bases). The CDR3 DNA reads as TGCGCCAGCAGCTTTTCAGGGGACTATGGCTACACCTTC. Encoded protein: CASSFSGDYGYTF.